This TCR beta chain was sequenced in a study of T cells after yellow fever vaccination. Study-level information: With SMART-Seq v4 Ultra Low Input, the fractions containing low cell numbers were prepared.

This clonotype appeared many times. This CDR3 has 14 amino acids. Germline CDR1 is DFQATT and CDR2 is SNEGSKA (reference sequence). V shed 1 base and J shed 0 bases, with 7 bases lying between them. TCRdb redid the calling of the 5' RACE reads with MiXCR, one entry per CDR3 protein. The sample lists around 600,000 distinct CDR3 sequences, around 12% occurring once. This receptor was taken from a man aged 25-45 years who received the YFV17D yellow fever vaccine. This specimen consisted of PBMCs, obtained on the day of the yellow fever booster vaccination. The chain combines TRBV20-1 with TRBJ2-1; TRBD1 is a possible D gene (6 bases). DNA for the CDR3: TGCAGTGCTAGAGGACAGGTCTCCTACAATGAGCAGTTCTTC. It yields the protein CSARGQVSYNEQFF.